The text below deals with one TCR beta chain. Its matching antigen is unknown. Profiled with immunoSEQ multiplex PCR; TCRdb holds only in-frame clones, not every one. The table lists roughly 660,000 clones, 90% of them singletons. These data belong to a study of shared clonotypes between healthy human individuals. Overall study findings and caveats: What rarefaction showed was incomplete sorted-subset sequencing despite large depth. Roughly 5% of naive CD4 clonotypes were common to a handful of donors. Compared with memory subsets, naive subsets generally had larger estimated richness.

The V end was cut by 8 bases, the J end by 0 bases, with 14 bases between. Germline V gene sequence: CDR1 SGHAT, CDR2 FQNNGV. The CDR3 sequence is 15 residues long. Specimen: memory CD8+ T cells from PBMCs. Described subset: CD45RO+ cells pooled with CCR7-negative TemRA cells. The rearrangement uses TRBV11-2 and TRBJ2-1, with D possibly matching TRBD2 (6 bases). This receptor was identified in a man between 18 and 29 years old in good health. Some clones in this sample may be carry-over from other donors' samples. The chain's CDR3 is CASGALASSYNEQFF. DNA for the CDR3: TGTGCCAGCGGCGCCCTAGCGAGCTCCTACAATGAGCAGTTCTTC. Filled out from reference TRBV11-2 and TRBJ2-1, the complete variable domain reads EAGVAQSPRYKIIEKRQSVAFWCNPISGHATLYWYQQILGQGPKLLIQFQNNGVVDDSQLPKDRFSAERLKGVDSTLKIQPAKLEDSAVYLCASGALASSYNEQFFGPGTRLTVL.